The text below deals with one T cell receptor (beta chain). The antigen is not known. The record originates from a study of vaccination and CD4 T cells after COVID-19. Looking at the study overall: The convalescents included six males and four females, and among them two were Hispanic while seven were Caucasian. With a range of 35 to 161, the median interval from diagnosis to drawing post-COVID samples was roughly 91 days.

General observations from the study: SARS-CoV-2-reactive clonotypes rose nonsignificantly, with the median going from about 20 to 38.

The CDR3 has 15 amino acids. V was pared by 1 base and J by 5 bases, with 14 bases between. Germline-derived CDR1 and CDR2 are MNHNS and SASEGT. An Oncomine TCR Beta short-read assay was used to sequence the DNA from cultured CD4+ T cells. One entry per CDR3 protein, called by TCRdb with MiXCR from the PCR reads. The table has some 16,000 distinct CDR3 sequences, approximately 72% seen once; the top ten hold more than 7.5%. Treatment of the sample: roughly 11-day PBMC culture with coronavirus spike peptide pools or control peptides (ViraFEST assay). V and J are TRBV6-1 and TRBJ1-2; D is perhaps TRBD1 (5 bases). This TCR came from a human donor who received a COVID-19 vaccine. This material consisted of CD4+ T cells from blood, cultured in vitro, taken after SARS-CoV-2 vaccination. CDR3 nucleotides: TGTGCCAGCAGTGAAGTCTTAGGGGCCGGGTATGGCTACACCTTC. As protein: CASSEVLGAGYGYTF.